This T cell receptor (beta chain) appears in the sequencing data of a study of CD8 T cells in Susac syndrome. An amount of RNA that ranged from roughly 0.45 to 1 ug was reverse transcribed with random hexamers. TCRdb reanalysed the immunoSEQ multiplex PCR reads using MiXCR and keeps one entry per CDR3 protein. The sample lists around 270,000 distinct CDR3 sequences; roughly 85% were seen once. This CDR3 is 17 amino acids long. Per the germline V gene, CDR1 is SGHAT and CDR2 is FQNNGV. V lost 0 bases and J 6 bases, leaving 19 bases between the germline ends. This clonotype showed up just once. The sequencing sample was made of CD8+ T cells from PBMCs. The clonotype originates from a human donor with multiple sclerosis. The chain uses TRBV11-2 and TRBJ2-3; D is perhaps TRBD2 (5 bases). CDR3 protein: CASSLDRGGRAWDTQYF. CDR3 in DNA: TGTGCCAGCAGCTTAGATCGTGGAGGACGTGCATGGGATACGCAGTATTTT.